The clone carrying this T cell receptor beta chain was detected only a few times. As yet, its antigen is unknown. Given a much more abundant clone one base away, this may be a read error. This sample's RNA came from whole unsorted tissue. The library came from three nested PCR rounds adapted from ARM-PCR protocols. TCRdb ran MiXCR on the multiplex PCR reads and lists one entry per CDR3 protein. The sample holds tens of thousands of distinct CDR3 sequences; roughly 66% are singletons and the top ten take around 20%. The sample originates from a study of tumor and adjacent non-tumor tissue in lung cancer. The study, taken as a whole, reports: Significantly higher TCR diversity was found in tumor than normal lung.

This CDR3 contains 12 residues. Germline lookup yields CDR1 SNHLY and CDR2 FYNNEI. The TCR originated in a man in his sixties with non-small cell lung cancer. The chain carries TRBV2 and TRBJ1-2; D remains ambiguous. Sequenced sample: lung tumor tissue. The CDR3 sequence is CASSPDIYGCTF. The CDR3 region has the DNA TGTGCCAGCAGTCCTGACATCTATGGCTGCACCTTC.